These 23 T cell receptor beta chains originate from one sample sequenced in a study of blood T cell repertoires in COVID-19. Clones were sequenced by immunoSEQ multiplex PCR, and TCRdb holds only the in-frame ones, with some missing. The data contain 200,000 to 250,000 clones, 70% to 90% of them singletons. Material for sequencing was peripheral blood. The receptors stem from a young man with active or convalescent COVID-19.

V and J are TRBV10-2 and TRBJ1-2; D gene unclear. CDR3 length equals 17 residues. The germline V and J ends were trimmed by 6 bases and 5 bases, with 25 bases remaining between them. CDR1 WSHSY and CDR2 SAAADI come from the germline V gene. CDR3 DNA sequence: TGCGCCAGCAGCGTTCTTCGTCAGCGGATGCAAATATATGGCTACACCTTC. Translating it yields CASSVLRQRMQIYGYTF.

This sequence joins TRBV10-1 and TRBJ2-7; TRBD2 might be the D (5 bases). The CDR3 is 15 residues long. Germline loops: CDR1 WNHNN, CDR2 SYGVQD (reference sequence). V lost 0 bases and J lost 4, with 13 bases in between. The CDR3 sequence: CASSESAATGYEQYF. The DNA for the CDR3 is TGCGCCAGCAGTGAGTCGGCGGCGACGGGGTACGAGCAGTACTTC.

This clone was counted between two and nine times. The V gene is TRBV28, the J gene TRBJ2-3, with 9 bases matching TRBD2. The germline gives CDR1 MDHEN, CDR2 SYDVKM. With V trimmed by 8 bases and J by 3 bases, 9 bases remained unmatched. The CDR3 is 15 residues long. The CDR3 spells CASRLEGLATDTQYF. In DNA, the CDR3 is TGTGCCAGCCGATTGGAGGGACTAGCTACAGATACGCAGTATTTT.

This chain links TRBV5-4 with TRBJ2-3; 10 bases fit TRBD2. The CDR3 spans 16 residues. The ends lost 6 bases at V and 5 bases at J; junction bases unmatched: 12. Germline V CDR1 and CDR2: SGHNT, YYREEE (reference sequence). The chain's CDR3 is CASTPSRTSGVDTQYF. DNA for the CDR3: TGTGCCAGCACCCCCTCCCGGACTAGCGGCGTAGATACGCAGTATTTT. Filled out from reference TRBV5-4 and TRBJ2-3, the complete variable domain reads ETGVTQSPTHLIKTRGQQVTLRCSSQSGHNTVSWYQQALGQGPQFIFQYYREEENGRGNFPPRFSGLQFPNYSSELNVNALELDDSALYLCASTPSRTSGVDTQYFGPGTRLTVL.

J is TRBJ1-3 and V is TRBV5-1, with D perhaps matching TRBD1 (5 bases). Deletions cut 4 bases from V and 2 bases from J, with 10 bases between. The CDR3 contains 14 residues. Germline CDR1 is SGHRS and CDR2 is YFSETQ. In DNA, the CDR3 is TGCGCCAGCAGCCTGGGGGGGGCTGGAAACACCATATATTTT. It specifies CASSLGGAGNTIYF.

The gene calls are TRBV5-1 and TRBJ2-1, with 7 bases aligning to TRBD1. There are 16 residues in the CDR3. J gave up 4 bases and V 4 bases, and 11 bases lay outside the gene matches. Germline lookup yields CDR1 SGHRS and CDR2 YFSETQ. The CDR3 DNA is TGCGCCAGCAGCAAACCGGGACAGAGATTTTACAATGAGCAGTTCTTC. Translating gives CASSKPGQRFYNEQFF. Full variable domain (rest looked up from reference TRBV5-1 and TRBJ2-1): KAGVTQTPRYLIKTRGQQVTLSCSPISGHRSVSWYQQTPGQGLQFLFEYFSETQRNKGNFPGRFSGRQFSNSRSEMNVSTLELGDSALYLCASSKPGQRFYNEQFFGPGTRLTVL.

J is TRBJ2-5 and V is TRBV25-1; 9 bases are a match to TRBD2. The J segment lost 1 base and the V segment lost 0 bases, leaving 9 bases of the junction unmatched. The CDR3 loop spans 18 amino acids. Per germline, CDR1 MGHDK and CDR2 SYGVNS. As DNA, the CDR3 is TGTGCCAGCAGTGAATATACATTAGCGGGGGTCTTCCAAGAGACCCAGTACTTC. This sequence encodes CASSEYTLAGVFQETQYF.

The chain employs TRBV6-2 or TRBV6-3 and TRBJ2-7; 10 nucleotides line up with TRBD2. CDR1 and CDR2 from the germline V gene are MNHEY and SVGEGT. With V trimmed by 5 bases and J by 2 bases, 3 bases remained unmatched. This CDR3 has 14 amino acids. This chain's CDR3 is CASSGTSATYEQYF. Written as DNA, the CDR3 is TGTGCCAGCAGTGGGACTAGCGCAACCTACGAGCAGTACTTC.

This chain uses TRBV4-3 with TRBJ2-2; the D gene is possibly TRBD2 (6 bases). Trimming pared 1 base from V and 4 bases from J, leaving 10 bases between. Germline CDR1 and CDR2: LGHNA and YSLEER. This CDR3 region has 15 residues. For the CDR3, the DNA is TGCGCCAGCAGCCAAGGTCTAGCGCCCACCGGGGAGCTGTTTTTT. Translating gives CASSQGLAPTGELFF.

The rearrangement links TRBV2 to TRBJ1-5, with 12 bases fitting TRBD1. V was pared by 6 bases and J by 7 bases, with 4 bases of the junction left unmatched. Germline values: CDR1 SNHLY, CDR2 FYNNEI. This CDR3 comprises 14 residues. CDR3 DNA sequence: TGTGCCAGCAGCGGGACAGGGGGCGAACAGCCCCAGCATTTT. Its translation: CASSGTGGEQPQHF.

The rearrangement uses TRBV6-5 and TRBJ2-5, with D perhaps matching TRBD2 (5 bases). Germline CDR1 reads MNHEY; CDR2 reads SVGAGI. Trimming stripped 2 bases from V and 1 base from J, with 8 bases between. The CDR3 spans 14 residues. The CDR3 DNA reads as TGTGCCAGCAGTTACCGGAGCGGCCAAGAGACCCAGTACTTC. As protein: CASSYRSGQETQYF.

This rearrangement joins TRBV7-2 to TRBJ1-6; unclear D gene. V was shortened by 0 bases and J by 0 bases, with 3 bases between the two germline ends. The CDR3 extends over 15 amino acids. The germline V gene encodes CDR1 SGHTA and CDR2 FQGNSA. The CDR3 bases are TGTGCCAGCAGCTTAGCCAGCTCCTATAATTCACCCCTCCACTTT. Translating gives CASSLASSYNSPLHF.

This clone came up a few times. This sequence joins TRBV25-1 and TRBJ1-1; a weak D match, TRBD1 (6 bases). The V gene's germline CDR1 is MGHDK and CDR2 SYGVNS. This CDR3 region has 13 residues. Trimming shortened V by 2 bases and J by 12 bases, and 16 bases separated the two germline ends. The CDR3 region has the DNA TGTGCCAGCAGTGAACCGACAGGTGTGAGAACTTTCTTT. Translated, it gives CASSEPTGVRTFF.

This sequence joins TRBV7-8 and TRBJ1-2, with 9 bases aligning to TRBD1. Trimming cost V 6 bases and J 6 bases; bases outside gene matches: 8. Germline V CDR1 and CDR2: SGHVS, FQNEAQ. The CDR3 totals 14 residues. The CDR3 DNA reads TGTGCCAGCAGTTCGACAGGGGGAGTTGATGGCTACACCTTC. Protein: CASSSTGGVDGYTF.

CDR3 in amino acids: CASSSWTNTGELFF. The DNA for the CDR3 is TGTGCCAGCAGTTCGTGGACAAACACCGGGGAGCTGTTTTTT. This chain connects TRBV6-5 to TRBJ2-2; maybe TRBD1 (5 bases). Trimming cost V 4 bases and J 2 bases, with 8 bases left between them. Per germline, CDR1 MNHEY and CDR2 SVGAGI. This CDR3 has 14 residues.

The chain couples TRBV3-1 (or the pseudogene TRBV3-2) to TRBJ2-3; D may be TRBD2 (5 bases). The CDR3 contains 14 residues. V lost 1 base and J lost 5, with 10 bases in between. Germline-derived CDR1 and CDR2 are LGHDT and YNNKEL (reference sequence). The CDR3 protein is CASSQGTSQDTQYF. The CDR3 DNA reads TGTGCCAGCAGCCAAGGCACTAGTCAAGATACGCAGTATTTT.

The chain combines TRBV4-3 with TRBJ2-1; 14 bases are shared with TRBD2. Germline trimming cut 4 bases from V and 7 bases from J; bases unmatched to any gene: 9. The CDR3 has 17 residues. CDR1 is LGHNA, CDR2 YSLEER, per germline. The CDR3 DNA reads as TGCGCCAGCAGCCGATCTCTCCGGACTAGCGGGAGGAATGAGCAGTTCTTC. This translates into CASSRSLRTSGRNEQFF.

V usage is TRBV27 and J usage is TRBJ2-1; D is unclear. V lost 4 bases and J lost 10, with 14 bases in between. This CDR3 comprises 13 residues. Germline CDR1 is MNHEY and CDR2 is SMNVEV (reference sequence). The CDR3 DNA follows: TGTGCCAGCAGTTCGGGTGGAGCTGGCGAGCAGTTCTTC. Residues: CASSSGGAGEQFF.

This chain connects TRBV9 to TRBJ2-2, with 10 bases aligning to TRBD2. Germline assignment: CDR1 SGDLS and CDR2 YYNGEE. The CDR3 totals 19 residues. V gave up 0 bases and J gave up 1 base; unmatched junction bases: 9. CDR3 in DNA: TGTGCCAGCAGCGTAGGAGAGCTAGCGGGAGATCTGAACACCGGGGAGCTGTTTTTT. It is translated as CASSVGELAGDLNTGELFF. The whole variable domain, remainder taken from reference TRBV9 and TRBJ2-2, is DSGVTQTPKHLITATGQRVTLRCSPRSGDLSVYWYQQSLDQGLQFLIQYYNGEERAKGNILERFSAQQFPDLHSELNLSSLELGDSALYFCASSVGELAGDLNTGELFFGEGSRLTVL.

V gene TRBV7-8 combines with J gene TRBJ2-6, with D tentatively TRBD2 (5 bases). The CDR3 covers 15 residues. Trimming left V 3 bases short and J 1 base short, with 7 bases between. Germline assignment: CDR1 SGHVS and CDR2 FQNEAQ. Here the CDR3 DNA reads TGTGCCAGCAGCTTTTCGGGGTCTGGGGCCAACGTCCTGACTTTC. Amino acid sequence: CASSFSGSGANVLTF.

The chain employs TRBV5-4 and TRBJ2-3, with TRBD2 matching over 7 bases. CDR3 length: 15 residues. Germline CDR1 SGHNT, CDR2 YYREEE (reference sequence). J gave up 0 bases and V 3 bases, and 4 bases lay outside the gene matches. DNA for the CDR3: TGTGCCAGCAGCTCTAGCGGAACTAGCACAGATACGCAGTATTTT. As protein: CASSSSGTSTDTQYF.

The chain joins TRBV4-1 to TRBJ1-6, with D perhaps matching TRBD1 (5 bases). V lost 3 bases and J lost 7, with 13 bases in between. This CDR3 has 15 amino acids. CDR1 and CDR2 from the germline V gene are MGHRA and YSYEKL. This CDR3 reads CASSHLTVRNSPLHF. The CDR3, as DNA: TGCGCCAGCAGCCACCTGACAGTAAGAAATTCACCCCTCCACTTT.

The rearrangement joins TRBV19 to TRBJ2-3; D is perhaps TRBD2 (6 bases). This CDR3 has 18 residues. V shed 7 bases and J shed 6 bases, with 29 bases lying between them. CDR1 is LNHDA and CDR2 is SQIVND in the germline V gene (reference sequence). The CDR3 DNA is TGTGCCAGTAATAGGGGAGACGGAGGGGAACCCTTGGCGGATACGCAGTATTTT. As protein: CASNRGDGGEPLADTQYF.